This T cell receptor (beta chain) was recovered during a study of T cells in Graves' hyperthyroidism and ophthalmopathy (dated by TCRdb to about 2019). Regarding the study in general: Peripheral blood was sampled at the time of initial diagnosis, prior to any treatment. The approximately 98 discovery patients were randomly divided into training and test sets at a 7:3 ratio. According to the paper, TCR Vbeta CDR3 sequencing was carried out on around 140 peripheral blood samples, which came from approximately 43 ophthalmopathy, under 85 hyperthyroidism and about 17 progressor patients. Prospective prediction of ophthalmopathy was tested in an independent validation cohort of 18 to 20 hyperthyroidism patients and around 16 patients who later progressed to ophthalmopathy. Once sampling was done, hyperthyroidism patients were given methimazole at a starting dose of 30 mg daily, whereas ophthalmopathy patients were given high-dose intravenous methylprednisolone. The study also compared thyroid tissue and blood T-cell repertoires from roughly six Graves' hyperthyroidism patients. A discovery cohort of around 98 patients, about 43 with Graves' ophthalmopathy and 57 with stable Graves' hyperthyroidism, was used to find distinguishing TCR V-J signatures.

The full study reports these points: No statistical method was used to fix the sample size in advance, and group allocation was not hidden from the investigators. Most expanded thyroid clonotypes (frequency above 0.001) were also found in blood, which suggests that blood repertoires may mirror thyroid immune responses. Ophthalmopathy was separated from stable hyperthyroidism by a 13 V-J signature model, with over 85% sensitivity and about 84% specificity obtained in cross-validation and 80%/75% obtained in testing. During validation, the model predicted progression to ophthalmopathy a median of approximately 6.5 months ahead of onset, with almost 71% sensitivity and under 85% specificity.

A few counts support this clonotype. It lacks a known antigen. Base qualities are not provided; no much larger clone lies one nucleotide away. Stable Graves' hyperthyroidism was defined as no progression to ophthalmopathy during 18 months of follow-up. The hyperthyroidism patients were between 18 and 65 years old and newly diagnosed, with a disease duration of less than 2 months. The study excluded patients with uncontrolled infections, other autoimmune diseases, pregnancy or lactation. Diagnoses relied on clinical symptoms, serum thyroxine and TRAb, thyroid ultrasound and orbital computed tomography. PBMCs were separated from 7.5 to 10 ml of fresh peripheral blood using Ficoll-Paque density gradient centrifugation. Total RNA was extracted with Trizol reagent, and quality was checked on an Agilent 2100 Bioanalyzer. TCR beta CDR3 regions were amplified from RNA transcripts. A first-round RT-PCR of the TCR CDR3 used the HTBI primer set with the Qiagen OneStep RT-PCR kit. Libraries were constructed in a second round of multiplex PCR, after which size selection and purification were carried out. Libraries were sequenced paired-end with 100 bp reads on an Illumina HiSeq2000. The original pipeline was this. SOAPnuke was used to process the raw data, removing reads that contained adapters or uncalled bases, had a mean Phred below 15, or lacked an exact match to the constant primer or identifier. COPE v1.2.5 was used to merge high-quality paired reads, and clonotypes were defined as unique nucleotide sequences. Clonotypes were aligned to IMGT TRBV, TRBD and TRBJ reference segments using MiTCR v1.1. The analysis was restricted to V-J combinations with a frequency above 0.0001, which together covered about 99% of the repertoires. The TCS score was defined as F50 (clonal expansion) divided by E x V (chaos), with BLOSUM62-based TCRdist calculated between CDR3 peptides within each V-J. Welch's t-statistics and random forest reduced 500 to 550 V-J features to 10 to 15, which were used in a naive Bayes classifier (R e1071). TCRdb redid the processing of the public reads, applying fastp at Q25 and MiXCR, and retained in-frame beta chains. Duplicate CDR3 protein sequences are folded into a single record with the most common DNA and genes. These V and J calls are TCRdb output, not the study's own analysis. The sample profile shows about 500,000 distinct CDR3 sequences; over 15% of them were found once. The ten top clones hold 18% of the sample.

Sequencing was carried out using blood. This receptor was taken from a woman between 18 and 29 years old with Graves' hyperthyroidism.

At the DNA level, the sequence is TGTGCCAGCTCACCACCCAGGGGGCTAGGAGATACGCAGTATTTT. This gives the protein CASSPPRGLGDTQYF. Recombination connected TRBV18 to TRBJ2-3, and 8 bases in between align with TRBD1. From the cysteine up to the phenylalanine, the CDR3 has a length of 15 residues. The kept DNA is CDR3 alone, 45 bases in frame from the first base. CDR1 and CDR2 are drawn from the germline V gene: KGHSH, LQKENI. V trim: 0 bases; J trim: 5 bases; unmatched bases: 4.